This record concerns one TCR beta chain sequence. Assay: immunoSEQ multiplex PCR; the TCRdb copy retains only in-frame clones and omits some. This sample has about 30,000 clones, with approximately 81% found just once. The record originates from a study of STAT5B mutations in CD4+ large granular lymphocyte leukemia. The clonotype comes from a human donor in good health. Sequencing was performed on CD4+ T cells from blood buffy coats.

The CDR3 spells CASSATGTGVYTEAFF. The CDR3 region has the DNA TGTGCCAGCAGTGCTACCGGGACAGGGGTGTATACTGAAGCTTTCTTT. The chain links TRBV6-1 to TRBJ1-1, with 10 bases lining up with TRBD1. There are 16 residues in the CDR3. V shed 4 bases, J shed 5 bases, and the junction held 10 bases outside the gene matches. From germline, CDR1 is MNHNS and CDR2 SASEGT.